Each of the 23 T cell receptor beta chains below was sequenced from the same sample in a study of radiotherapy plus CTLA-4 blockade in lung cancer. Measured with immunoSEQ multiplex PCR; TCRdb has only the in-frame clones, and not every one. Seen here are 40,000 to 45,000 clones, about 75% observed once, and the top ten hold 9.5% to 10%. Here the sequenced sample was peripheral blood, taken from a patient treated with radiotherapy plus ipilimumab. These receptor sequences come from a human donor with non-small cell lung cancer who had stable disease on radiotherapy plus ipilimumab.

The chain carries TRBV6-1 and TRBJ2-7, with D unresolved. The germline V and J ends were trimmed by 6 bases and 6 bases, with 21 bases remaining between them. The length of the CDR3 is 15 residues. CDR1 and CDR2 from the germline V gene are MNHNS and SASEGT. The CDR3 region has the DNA TGTGCCAGCAGCGCAAGCGCGGAGCCTTACTCCGAGCAGTACTTC. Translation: CASSASAEPYSEQYF.

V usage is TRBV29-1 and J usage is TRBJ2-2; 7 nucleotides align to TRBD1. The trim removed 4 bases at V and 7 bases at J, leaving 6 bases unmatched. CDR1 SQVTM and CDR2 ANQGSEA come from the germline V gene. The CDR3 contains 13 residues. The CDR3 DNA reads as TGCAGCGTTGGGGGACAGACTTACGGGGAGCTGTTTTTT. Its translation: CSVGGQTYGELFF.

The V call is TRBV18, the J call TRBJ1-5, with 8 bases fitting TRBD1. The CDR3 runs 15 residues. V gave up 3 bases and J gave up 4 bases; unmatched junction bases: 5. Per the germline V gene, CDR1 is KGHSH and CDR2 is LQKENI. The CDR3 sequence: CASSPTTGDNQPQHF. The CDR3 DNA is TGTGCCAGCTCACCGACGACAGGGGATAATCAGCCCCAGCATTTT.

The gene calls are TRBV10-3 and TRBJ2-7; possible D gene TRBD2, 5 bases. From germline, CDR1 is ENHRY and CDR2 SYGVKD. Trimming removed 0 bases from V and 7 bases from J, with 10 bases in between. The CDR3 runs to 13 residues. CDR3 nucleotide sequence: TGTGCCATCAGTGAGTCGGGCGGGTTGGAGCAGTACTTC. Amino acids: CAISESGGLEQYF.

CDR3 in amino acids: CASSDSGGATDTQYF. CDR3 nucleotide sequence: TGTGCCAGCAGTGACTCCGGGGGGGCCACAGATACGCAGTATTTT. J is TRBJ2-3 and V is TRBV6-4; 8 nucleotides match TRBD2. Per germline, CDR1 MRHNA and CDR2 SNTAGT. V was clipped by 0 bases and J by 2 bases; unmatched bases: 1. There are 15 residues in the CDR3.

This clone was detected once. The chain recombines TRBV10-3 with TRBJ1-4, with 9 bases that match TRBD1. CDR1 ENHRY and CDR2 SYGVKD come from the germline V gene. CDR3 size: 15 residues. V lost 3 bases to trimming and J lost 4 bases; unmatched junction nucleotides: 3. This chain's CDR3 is CAISDPGQGNEKLFF. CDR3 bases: TGTGCCATCAGTGACCCGGGACAGGGTAATGAAAAACTGTTTTTT.

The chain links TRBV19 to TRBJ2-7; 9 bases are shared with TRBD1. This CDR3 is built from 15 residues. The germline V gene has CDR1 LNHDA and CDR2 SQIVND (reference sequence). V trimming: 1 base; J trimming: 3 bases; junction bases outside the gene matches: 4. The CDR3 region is CASSIGGTGNYEQYF. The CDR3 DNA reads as TGTGCCAGTAGTATAGGTGGGACAGGGAACTACGAGCAGTACTTC. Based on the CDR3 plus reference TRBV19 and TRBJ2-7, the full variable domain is DGGITQSPKYLFRKEGQNVTLSCEQNLNHDAMYWYRQDPGQGLRLIYYSQIVNDFQKGDIAEGYSVSREKKESFPLTVTSAQKNPTAFYLCASSIGGTGNYEQYFGPGTRLTVT.

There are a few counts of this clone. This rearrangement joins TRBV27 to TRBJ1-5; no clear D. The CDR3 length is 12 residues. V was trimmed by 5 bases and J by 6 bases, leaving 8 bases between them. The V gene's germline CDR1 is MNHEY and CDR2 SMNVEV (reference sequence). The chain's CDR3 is CASSTGVQPQHF. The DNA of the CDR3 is TGTGCCAGCAGTACTGGAGTTCAGCCCCAGCATTTT.

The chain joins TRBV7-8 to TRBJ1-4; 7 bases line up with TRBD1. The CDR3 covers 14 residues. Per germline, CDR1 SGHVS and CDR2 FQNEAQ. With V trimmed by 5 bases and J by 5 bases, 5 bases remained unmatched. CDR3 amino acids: CASSTGTVNEKLFF. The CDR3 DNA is TGTGCCAGCAGCACCGGGACAGTGAATGAAAAACTGTTTTTT.

CDR3 sequence: CASSSGQGEEETQYF. The CDR3 DNA reads TGTGCCAGCAGCTCGGGACAGGGTGAGGAAGAGACCCAGTACTTC. The rearrangement links TRBV25-1 to TRBJ2-5, with 9 bases matching TRBD1. This CDR3 has 15 residues. Germline CDR1 MGHDK, CDR2 SYGVNS. Losses at the gene ends were 6 bases for V and 3 bases for J; bases not matched to a gene: 8.

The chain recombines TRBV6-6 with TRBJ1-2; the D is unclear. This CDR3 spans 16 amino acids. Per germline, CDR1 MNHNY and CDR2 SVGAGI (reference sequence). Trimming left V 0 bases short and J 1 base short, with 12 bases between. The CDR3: CASSYSGQDFNYGYTF. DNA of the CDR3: TGTGCCAGCAGTTACTCTGGGCAGGACTTTAACTATGGCTACACCTTC.

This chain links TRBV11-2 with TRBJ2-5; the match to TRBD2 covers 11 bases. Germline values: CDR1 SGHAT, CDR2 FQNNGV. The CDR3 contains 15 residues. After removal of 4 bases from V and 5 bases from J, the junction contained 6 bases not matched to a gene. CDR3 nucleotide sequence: TGTGCCAGCAGCTCCGCGGGACTAGCGGAGGAGACCCAGTACTTC. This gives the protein CASSSAGLAEETQYF.

The CDR3 reads CASSPGQGGRQPQHF. The CDR3, as DNA: TGTGCCAGCAGCCCGGGACAGGGAGGACGTCAGCCCCAGCATTTT. This chain links TRBV7-2 with TRBJ1-5; 9 bases map to TRBD1. Per the germline V gene, CDR1 is SGHTA and CDR2 is FQGNSA. V gave up 5 bases and J gave up 6 bases; unmatched junction bases: 8. The CDR3 extends over 15 amino acids. Complete variable domain (other parts from reference TRBV7-2 and TRBJ1-5): GAGVSQSPSNKVTEKGKDVELRCDPISGHTALYWYRQSLGQGLEFLIYFQGNSAPDKSGLPSDRFSAERTGGSVSTLTIQRTQQEDSAVYLCASSPGQGGRQPQHFGDGTRLSIL.

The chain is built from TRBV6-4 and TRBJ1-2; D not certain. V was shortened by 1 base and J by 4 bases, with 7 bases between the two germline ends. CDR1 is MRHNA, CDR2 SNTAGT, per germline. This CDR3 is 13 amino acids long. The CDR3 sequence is CASSDWAGYGYTF. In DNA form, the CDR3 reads TGTGCCAGCAGTGACTGGGCGGGCTATGGCTACACCTTC.

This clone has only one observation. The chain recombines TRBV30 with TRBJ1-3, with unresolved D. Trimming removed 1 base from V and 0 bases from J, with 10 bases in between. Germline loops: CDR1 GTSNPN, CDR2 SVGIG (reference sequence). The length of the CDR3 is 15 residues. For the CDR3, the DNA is TGTGCCTGGAGTGGGCGGATTTCCTCTGGAAACACCATATATTTT. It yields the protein CAWSGRISSGNTIYF.

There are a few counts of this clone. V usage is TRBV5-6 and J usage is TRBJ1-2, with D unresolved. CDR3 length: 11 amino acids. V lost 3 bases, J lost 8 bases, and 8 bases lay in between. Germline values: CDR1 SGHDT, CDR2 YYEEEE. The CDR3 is CASSYTAGYTF. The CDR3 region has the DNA TGTGCCAGCAGCTACACCGCCGGCTACACCTTC. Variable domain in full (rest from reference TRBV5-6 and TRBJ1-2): DAGVTQSPTHLIKTRGQQVTLRCSPKSGHDTVSWYQQALGQGPQFIFQYYEEEERQRGNFPDRFSGHQFPNYSSELNVNALLLGDSALYLCASSYTAGYTFGSGTRLTVV.

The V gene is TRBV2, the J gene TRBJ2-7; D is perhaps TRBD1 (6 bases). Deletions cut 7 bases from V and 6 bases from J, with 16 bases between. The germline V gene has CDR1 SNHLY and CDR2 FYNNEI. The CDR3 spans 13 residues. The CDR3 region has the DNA TGTGCCAGCAAGGAACAGGGTGGCGGCGAGCAGTACTTC. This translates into CASKEQGGGEQYF.

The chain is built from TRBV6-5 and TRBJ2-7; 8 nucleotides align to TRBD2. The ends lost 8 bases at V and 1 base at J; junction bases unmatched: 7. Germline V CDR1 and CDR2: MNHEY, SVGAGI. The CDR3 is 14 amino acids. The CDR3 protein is CASARTSGSYEQYF. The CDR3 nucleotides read TGTGCCAGCGCCCGAACTAGCGGTTCCTACGAGCAGTACTTC.

The chain's CDR3 is CASSGVWAGGPPDTQYF. Written as DNA, the CDR3 is TGTGCCAGCAGCGGCGTTTGGGCGGGGGGGCCGCCAGATACGCAGTATTTT. The V gene is TRBV7-8, the J gene TRBJ2-3, with TRBD2 identical over 9 bases. The CDR3 has 17 amino acids. CDR1 and CDR2 from the germline V gene are SGHVS and FQNEAQ. V lost 5 bases to trimming and J lost 4 bases; unmatched junction nucleotides: 13.

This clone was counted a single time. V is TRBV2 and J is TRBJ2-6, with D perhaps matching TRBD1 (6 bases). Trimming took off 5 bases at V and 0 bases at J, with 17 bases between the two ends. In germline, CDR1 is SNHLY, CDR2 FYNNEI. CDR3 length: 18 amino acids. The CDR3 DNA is TGTGCCAGCAGTACAGGGAGAAAAAACCTCTCTGGGGCCAACGTCCTGACTTTC. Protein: CASSTGRKNLSGANVLTF.

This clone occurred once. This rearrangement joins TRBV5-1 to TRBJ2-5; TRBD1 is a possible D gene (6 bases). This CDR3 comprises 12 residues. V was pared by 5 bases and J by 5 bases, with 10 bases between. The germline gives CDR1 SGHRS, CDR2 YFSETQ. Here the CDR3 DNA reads TGCGCCAGCAGTCCTACAGGGGAGACCCAGTACTTC. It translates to CASSPTGETQYF.

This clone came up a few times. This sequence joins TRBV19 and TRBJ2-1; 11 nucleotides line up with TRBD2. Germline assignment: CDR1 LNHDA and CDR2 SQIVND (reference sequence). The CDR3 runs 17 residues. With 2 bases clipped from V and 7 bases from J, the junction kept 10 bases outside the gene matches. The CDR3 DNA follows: TGTGCCAGTAGTATATCGGGTAGCGGGGGGGCATGGAATGAGCAGTTCTTC. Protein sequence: CASSISGSGGAWNEQFF.

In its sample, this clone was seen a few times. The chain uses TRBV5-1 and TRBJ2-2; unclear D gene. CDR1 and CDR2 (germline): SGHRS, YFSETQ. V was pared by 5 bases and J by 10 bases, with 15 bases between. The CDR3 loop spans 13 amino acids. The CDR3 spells CASSSITSSELFF. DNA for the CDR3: TGCGCCAGCAGTTCGATTACATCCTCGGAGCTGTTTTTT.